This T cell receptor beta chain originates from a study of blood T cell repertoires in COVID-19. As for the study in general: Some COVID-19 samples were acute and others convalescent; all came from the United States, Italy and Spain. T cells, B-cell-depleted T cells, or PBMCs provided the cDNA or gDNA that served as material.

Germline lookup yields CDR1 PRHDT and CDR2 FYEKMQ (reference sequence). The V end lost 0 bases, the J end lost 1 base, and 7 bases lay between the germline ends. The CDR3 loop spans 15 amino acids. The authors' processing: Estimation of nucleated cell counts was performed using reference gene primer amplification. Only in-frame clones appear in the TCRdb table, and some are missing; sequencing was by immunoSEQ multiplex PCR. V, J and clone size are taken as reported in that table, and D and trimming were inferred from the DNA itself. The sample contains about 39,000 clones, approximately 93% of which appear only once.

This TCR was recovered from a human donor with active COVID-19. The donor label of this sample is uncertain. The specimen sequenced was peripheral blood. The chain carries TRBV13 and TRBJ1-3; D is perhaps TRBD1 (6 bases). DNA for the CDR3: TGTGCCAGCAGCTTAGGACAGGGATCTGGAAACACCATATATTTT. Its protein is CASSLGQGSGNTIYF.